The TCR beta chain under discussion was sequenced for a study of T-cell memory formation after mild COVID-19. One entry per CDR3 protein results from TCRdb running MiXCR on the 5' RACE reads. The data contain fewer than 700,000 distinct CDR3 sequences, roughly 18% of them singletons. V lost 6 bases and J lost 2; bases outside the gene matches: 13. The CDR3 consists of 16 residues. J is TRBJ2-7 and V is TRBV12-3 or TRBV12-4; 7 bases agree with TRBD1. The source is an adult woman who had mild COVID-19 (a few samples of this study predate the infection). Cell type and time point are not known. Sequencing was performed on PBMCs or a T cell subset sorted from them (not recorded which). DNA for the CDR3: TGTGCCAGCAGGCCCGACAGGGTTCGGGTTGCCTACGAGCAGTACTTC. Amino acids: CASRPDRVRVAYEQYF.